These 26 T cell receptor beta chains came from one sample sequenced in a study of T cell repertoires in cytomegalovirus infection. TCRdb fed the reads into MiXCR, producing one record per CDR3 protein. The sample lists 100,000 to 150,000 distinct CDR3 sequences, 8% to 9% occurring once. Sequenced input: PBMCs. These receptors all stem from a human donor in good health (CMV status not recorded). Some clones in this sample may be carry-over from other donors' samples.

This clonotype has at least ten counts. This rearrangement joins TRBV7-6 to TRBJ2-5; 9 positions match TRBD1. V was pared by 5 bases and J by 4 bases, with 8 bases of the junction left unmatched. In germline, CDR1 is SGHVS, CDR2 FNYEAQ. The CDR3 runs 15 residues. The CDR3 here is CASSPIRDRVETQYF. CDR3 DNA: TGTGCCAGCAGCCCTATCCGGGACAGGGTAGAGACCCAGTACTTC. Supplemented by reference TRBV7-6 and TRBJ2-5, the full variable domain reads GAGVSQSPRYKVTKRGQDVALRCDPISGHVSLYWYRQALGQGPEFLTYFNYEAQQDKSGLPNDRFSAERPEGSISTLTIQRTEQRDSAMYRCASSPIRDRVETQYFGPGTRLLVL.

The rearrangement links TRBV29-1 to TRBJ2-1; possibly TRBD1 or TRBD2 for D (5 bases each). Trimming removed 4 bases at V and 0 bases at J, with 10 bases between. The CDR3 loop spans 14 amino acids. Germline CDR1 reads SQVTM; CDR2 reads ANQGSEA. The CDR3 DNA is TGCAGCGTTGTGAGGGGATCCTCCTACAATGAGCAGTTCTTC. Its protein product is CSVVRGSSYNEQFF.

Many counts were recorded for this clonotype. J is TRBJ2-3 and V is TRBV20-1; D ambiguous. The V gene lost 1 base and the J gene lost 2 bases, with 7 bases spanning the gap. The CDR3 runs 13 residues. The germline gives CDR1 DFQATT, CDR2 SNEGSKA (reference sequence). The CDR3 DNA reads TGCAGTGCTAGAGGGAACCCCACAGATACGCAGTATTTT. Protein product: CSARGNPTDTQYF.

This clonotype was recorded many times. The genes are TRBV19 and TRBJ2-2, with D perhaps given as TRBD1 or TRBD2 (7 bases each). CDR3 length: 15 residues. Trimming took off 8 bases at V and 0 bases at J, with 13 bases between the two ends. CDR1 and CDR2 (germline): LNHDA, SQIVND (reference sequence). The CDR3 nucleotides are TGTGCCAGTGCTCAGGGGGGGCCGAACACCGGGGAGCTGTTTTTT. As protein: CASAQGGPNTGELFF.

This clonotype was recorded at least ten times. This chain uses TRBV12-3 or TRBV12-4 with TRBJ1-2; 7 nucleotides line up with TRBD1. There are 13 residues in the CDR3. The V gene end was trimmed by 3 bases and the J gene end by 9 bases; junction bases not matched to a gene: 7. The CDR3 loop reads CASSLRDSRSYTF. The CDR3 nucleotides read TGTGCCAGCAGTTTGAGGGACAGCAGAAGCTACACCTTC.

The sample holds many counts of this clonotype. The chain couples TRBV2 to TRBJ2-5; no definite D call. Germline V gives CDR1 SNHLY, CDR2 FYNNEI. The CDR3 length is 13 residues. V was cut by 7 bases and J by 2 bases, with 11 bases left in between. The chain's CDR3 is CASIGQLQETQYF. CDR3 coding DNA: TGTGCCAGCATTGGGCAGCTACAAGAGACCCAGTACTTC.

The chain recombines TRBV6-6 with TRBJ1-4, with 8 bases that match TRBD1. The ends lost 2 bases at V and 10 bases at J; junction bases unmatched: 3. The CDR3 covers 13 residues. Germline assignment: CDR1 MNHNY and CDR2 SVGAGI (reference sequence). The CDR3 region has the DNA TGTGCCAGCAGTTACGGACAGGGAGGAAAACTGTTTTTT. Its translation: CASSYGQGGKLFF.

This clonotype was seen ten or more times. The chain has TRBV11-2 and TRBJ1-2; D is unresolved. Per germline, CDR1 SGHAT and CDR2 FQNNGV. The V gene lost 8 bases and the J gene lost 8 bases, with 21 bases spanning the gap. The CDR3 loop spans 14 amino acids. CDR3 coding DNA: TGTGCCAGCGGCCTGATGCGGGCCCTGAACGGCTACACCTTC. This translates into CASGLMRALNGYTF.

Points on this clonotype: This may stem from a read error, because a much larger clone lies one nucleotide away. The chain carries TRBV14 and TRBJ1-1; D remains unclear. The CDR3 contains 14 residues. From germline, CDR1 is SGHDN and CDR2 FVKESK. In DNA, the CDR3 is TGTGCCAGCAGCCAAGTTCCCCCGGCCACTGGAGCTTTCTTT. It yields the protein CASSQVPPATGAFF.

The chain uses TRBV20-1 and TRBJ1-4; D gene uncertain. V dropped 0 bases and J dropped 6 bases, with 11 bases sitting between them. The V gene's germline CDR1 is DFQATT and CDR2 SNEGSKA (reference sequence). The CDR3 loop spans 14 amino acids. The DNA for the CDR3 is TGCAGTGCTAGAGATCCCAGCAGCGATGAAAAACTGTTTTTT. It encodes CSARDPSSDEKLFF.

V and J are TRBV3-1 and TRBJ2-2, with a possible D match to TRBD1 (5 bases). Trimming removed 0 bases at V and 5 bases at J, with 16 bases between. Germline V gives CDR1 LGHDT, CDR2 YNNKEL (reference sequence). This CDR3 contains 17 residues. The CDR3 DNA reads TGTGCCAGCAGCCAAGATTCAGGGCCCATGGGGACCGGGGAGCTGTTTTTT. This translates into CASSQDSGPMGTGELFF.

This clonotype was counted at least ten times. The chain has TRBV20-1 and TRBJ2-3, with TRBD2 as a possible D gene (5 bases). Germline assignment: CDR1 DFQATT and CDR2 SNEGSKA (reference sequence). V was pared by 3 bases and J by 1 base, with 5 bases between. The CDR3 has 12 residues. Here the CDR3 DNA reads TGCAGTGCTAGCGGGGGCACAGATACGCAGTATTTT. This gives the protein CSASGGTDTQYF.

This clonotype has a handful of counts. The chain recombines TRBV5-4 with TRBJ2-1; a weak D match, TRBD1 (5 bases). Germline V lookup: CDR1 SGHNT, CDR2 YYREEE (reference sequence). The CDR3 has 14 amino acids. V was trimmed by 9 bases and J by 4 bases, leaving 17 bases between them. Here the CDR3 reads CATGRDTLYNEQFF. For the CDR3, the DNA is TGTGCCACGGGCAGGGATACACTATACAATGAGCAGTTCTTC.

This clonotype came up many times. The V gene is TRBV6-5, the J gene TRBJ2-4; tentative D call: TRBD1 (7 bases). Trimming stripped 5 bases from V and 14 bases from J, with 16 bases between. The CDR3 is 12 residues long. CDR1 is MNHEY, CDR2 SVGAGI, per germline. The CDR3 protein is CASSPQGGFEYF. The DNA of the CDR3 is TGTGCCAGCAGTCCCCAGGGGGGATTCGAGTACTTC.

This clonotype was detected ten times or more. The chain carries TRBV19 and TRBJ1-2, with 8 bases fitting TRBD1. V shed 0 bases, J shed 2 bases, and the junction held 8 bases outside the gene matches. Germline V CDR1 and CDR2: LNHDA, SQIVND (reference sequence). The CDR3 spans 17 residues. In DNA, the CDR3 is TGTGCCAGTAGTATAGATCGGGCAGGGGGCCGAAACTATGGCTACACCTTC. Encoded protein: CASSIDRAGGRNYGYTF.

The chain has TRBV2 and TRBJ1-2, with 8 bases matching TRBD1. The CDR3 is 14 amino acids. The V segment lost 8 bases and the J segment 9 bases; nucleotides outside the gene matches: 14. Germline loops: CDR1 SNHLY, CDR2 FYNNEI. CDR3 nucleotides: TGTGCCAGCGAAGGTGCAGGGGGCGGCGATTGCTACACCTTC. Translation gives CASEGAGGGDCYTF.

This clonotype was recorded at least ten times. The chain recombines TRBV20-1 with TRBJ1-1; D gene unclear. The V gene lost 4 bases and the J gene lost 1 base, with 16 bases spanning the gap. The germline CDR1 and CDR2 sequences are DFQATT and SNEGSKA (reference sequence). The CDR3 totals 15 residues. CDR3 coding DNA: TGCAGTGCTAAGTCCAGTATTATACCGAACACTGAAGCTTTCTTT. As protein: CSAKSSIIPNTEAFF.

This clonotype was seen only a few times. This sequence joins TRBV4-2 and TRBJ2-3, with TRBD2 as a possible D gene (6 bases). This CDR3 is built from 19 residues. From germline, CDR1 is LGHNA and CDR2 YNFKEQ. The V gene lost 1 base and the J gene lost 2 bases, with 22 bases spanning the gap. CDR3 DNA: TGTGCCAGCAGCCAAGCGCCCCCGGGAGTAGGGAGTATCACAGATACGCAGTATTTT. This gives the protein CASSQAPPGVGSITDTQYF.

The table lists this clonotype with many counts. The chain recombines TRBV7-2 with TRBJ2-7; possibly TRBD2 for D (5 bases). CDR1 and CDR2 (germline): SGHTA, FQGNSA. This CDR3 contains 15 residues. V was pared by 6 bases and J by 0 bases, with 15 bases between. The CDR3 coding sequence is TGTGCCAGCAGGTCCGGACGGACTCCCTCCTACGAGCAGTACTTC. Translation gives CASRSGRTPSYEQYF.

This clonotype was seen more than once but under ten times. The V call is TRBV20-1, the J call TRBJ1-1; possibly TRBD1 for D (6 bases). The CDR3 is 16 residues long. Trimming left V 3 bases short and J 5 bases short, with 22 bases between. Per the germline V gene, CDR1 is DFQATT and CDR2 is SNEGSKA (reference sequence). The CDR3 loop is CSARVGWGGAETEAFF. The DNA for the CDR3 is TGCAGTGCTAGGGTCGGTTGGGGGGGGGCTGAGACTGAAGCTTTCTTT.

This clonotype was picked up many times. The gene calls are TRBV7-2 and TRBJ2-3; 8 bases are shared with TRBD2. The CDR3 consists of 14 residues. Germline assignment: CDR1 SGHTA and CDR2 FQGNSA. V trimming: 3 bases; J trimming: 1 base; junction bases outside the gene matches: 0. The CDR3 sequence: CASSLRGGTDTQYF. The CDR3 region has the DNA TGTGCCAGCAGCTTGCGGGGGGGCACAGATACGCAGTATTTT.

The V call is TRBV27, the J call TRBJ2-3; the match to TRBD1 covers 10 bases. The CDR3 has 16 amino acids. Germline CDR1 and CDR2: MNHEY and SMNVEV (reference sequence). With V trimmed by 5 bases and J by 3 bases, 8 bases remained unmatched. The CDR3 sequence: CASSIGQGGITDTQYF. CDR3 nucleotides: TGTGCCAGCAGTATCGGACAGGGGGGAATTACAGATACGCAGTATTTT.

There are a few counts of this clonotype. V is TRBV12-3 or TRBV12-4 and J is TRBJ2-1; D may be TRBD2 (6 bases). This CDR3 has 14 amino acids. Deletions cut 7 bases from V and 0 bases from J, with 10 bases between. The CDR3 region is CASTQTSSYNEQFF. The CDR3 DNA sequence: TGTGCCAGCACCCAGACTAGCTCCTACAATGAGCAGTTCTTC.

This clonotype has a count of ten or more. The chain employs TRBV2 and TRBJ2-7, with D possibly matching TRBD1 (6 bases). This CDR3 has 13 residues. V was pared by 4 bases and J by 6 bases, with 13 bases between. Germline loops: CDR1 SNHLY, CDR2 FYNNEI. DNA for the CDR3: TGTGCCAGCAGTGTAGTAGCAGGGGTCGAGCAGTACTTC. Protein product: CASSVVAGVEQYF.

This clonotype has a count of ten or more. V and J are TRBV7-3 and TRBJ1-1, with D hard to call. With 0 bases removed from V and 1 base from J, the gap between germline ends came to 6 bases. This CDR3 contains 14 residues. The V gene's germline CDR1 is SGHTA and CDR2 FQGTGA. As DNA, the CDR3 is TGTGCCAGCAGCTTAACAGGCCCGAACACTGAAGCTTTCTTT. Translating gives CASSLTGPNTEAFF. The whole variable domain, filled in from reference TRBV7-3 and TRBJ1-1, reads GAGVSQTPSNKVTEKGKYVELRCDPISGHTALYWYRQSLGQGPEFLIYFQGTGAADDSGLPNDRFFAVRPEGSVSTLKIQRTERGDSAVYLCASSLTGPNTEAFFGQGTRLTVV.

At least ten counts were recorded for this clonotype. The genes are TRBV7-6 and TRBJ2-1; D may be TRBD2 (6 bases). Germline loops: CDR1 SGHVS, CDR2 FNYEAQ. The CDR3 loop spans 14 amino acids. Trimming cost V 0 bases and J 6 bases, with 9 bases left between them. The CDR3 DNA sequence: TGTGCCAGCAGCTTAGCTGGAGGGATCAATGAGCAGTTCTTC. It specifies CASSLAGGINEQFF.